The entry below gives a single TCR beta chain sequence along with its context. The antigen is unknown. This entry is derived from a study of T-cell memory formation after mild COVID-19. Study details: Each donor largely had its own TCR clusters.

The CDR3 length is 18 residues. Looked up from germline, CDR1 is SGHTA and CDR2 is FQGNSA. With 1 base removed from V and 4 bases from J, the gap between germline ends came to 21 bases. Libraries for TCRalpha and TCRbeta carried sample barcodes and unique molecular identifiers via 5'RACE. Via MiXCR, TCRdb re-called the 5' RACE reads, giving one row per CDR3 protein. In the table there are approximately 500,000 distinct CDR3 sequences, roughly 23% of which are singletons. Findings and limits, study-wide: Detection of some responders pre-infection suggested pre-existing cross-reactive memory T cells participated.

The chain has TRBV7-2 and TRBJ2-3, with D maybe TRBD2 (5 bases). The clonotype was recovered from an adult woman who had mild COVID-19 (a few samples of this study predate the infection). Cell type and time point are not known. Sequenced sample: PBMCs or a T cell subset sorted from them (not recorded which). Written as DNA, the CDR3 is TGTGCCAGCAGCTTAGTAATTTTAGGACTCGATTCCCCAGATACGCAGTATTTT. This translates into CASSLVILGLDSPDTQYF.